Following are 32 T cell receptor beta chains from one sample sequenced in a study of blood T cell repertoires in COVID-19. Sequenced by immunoSEQ multiplex PCR; TCRdb stores in-frame clones only, minus some. The sample contains approximately 75,000 clones, approximately 82% of which appear only once. The sequencing input was peripheral blood. These receptors originate from a human donor in a cohort sampled during active COVID-19.

The gene calls are TRBV15 and TRBJ1-5; 7 positions agree with TRBD1. J lost 7 bases, V lost 0 bases, and 6 bases had no gene match. The V gene's germline CDR1 is LNHNV and CDR2 YYDKDF (reference sequence). The CDR3 totals 15 residues. CDR3 coding DNA: TGTGCCACCAGCAGAGATGGGGACAGACGGCAGCCCCAGCATTTT. The encoded protein is CATSRDGDRRQPQHF.

This sequence joins TRBV9 and TRBJ1-4, with TRBD1 matching 7 bases. CDR3 length: 15 amino acids. V lost 4 bases and J lost 4; bases outside the gene matches: 7. Germline loops: CDR1 SGDLS, CDR2 YYNGEE. Written as DNA, the CDR3 is TGTGCCAGCAGCTCGGGGGACAGCTATAATGAAAAACTGTTTTTT. It encodes CASSSGDSYNEKLFF.

V and J are TRBV13 and TRBJ2-2; TRBD2 aligns across 10 bases. From germline, CDR1 is PRHDT and CDR2 FYEKMQ (reference sequence). With V trimmed by 1 base and J by 0 bases, 8 bases remained unmatched. This CDR3 has 19 amino acids. CDR3 amino acids: CASSLDWYSGGPNTGELFF. CDR3 nucleotide sequence: TGTGCCAGCAGCTTAGATTGGTATAGCGGGGGGCCGAACACCGGGGAGCTGTTTTTT. Variable domain in full (rest from reference TRBV13 and TRBJ2-2): AAGVIQSPRHLIKEKRETATLKCYPIPRHDTVYWYQQGPGQDPQFLISFYEKMQSDKGSIPDRFSAQQFSDYHSELNMSSLELGDSALYFCASSLDWYSGGPNTGELFFGEGSRLTVL.

This chain connects TRBV6-1 to TRBJ2-3; D is possibly TRBD1 (6 bases). There are 17 residues in the CDR3. V lost 2 bases, J lost 6 bases, and 21 bases lay in between. CDR1 is MNHNS, CDR2 SASEGT, per germline. The CDR3 loop is CASSEFQDRPIGDTQYF. As DNA, the CDR3 is TGTGCCAGCAGTGAATTCCAGGACAGACCCATTGGGGATACGCAGTATTTT.

The chain carries TRBV2 and TRBJ1-4; D uncertain. The CDR3 loop spans 14 amino acids. The germline CDR1 and CDR2 sequences are SNHLY and FYNNEI. Trimming cost V 2 bases and J 8 bases, with 12 bases left between them. The CDR3 region is CASSEMRTGEKLFF. For the CDR3, the DNA is TGTGCCAGCAGTGAAATGCGGACTGGGGAAAAACTGTTTTTT.

The chain couples TRBV6-6 to TRBJ2-6, with 7 bases lining up with TRBD1. The V gene end was trimmed by 5 bases and the J gene end by 2 bases; junction bases not matched to a gene: 9. CDR1 and CDR2 (germline): MNHNY, SVGAGI (reference sequence). CDR3 length equals 17 residues. The CDR3 sequence: CASSPRPTGAGANVLTF. The CDR3 nucleotides read TGTGCCAGCAGTCCCCGGCCCACAGGGGCTGGGGCCAACGTCCTGACTTTC.

The chain uses TRBV7-8 and TRBJ2-6; D is unclear. The CDR3 runs 20 residues. Germline values: CDR1 SGHVS, CDR2 FQNEAQ. Trimming shortened V by 1 base and J by 4 bases, and 23 bases separated the two germline ends. CDR3 nucleotides: TGTGCCAGCAGCTTAGAAACTATCCGACCCACCTTGTCGGGGGCCAACGTCCTGACTTTC. This gives the protein CASSLETIRPTLSGANVLTF.

This chain connects TRBV12-3 or TRBV12-4 to TRBJ1-1; D may be TRBD1 (6 bases). The CDR3 is 12 residues long. The V gene lost 5 bases and the J gene lost 9 bases, with 13 bases spanning the gap. CDR3: CASSAPGEKAFF. The CDR3 nucleotides read TGTGCCAGCAGTGCCCCAGGGGAAAAAGCTTTCTTT.

The V call is TRBV18, the J call TRBJ1-5; 9 bases agree with TRBD1. V gave up 0 bases and J gave up 2 bases; unmatched junction bases: 2. Germline values: CDR1 KGHSH, CDR2 LQKENI. The length of the CDR3 is 16 residues. CDR3 protein: CASSPPGQGGNQPQHF. Here the CDR3 DNA reads TGTGCCAGCTCACCACCGGGACAGGGAGGCAATCAGCCCCAGCATTTT.

The CDR3 DNA reads TGTGCCAGCAGCCTTACAGAATACGAGCAGTACTTC. This encodes CASSLTEYEQYF. The chain carries TRBV7-9 and TRBJ2-7; D is uncertain. CDR1 and CDR2 from the germline V gene are SEHNR and FQNEAQ (reference sequence). Trimming took off 5 bases at V and 4 bases at J, with 9 bases between the two ends. The CDR3 is made up of 12 amino acids. The full variable domain, completed using reference TRBV7-9 and TRBJ2-7, is DTGVSQNPRHKITKRGQNVTFRCDPISEHNRLYWYRQTLGQGPEFLTYFQNEAQLEKSRLLSDRFSAERPKGSFSTLEIQRTEQGDSAMYLCASSLTEYEQYFGPGTRLTVT.

This clone was seen just once. The chain has TRBV5-4 and TRBJ2-6; possible D gene TRBD2, 5 bases. Trimming removed 7 bases at V and 1 base at J, with 12 bases between. The CDR3 contains 15 residues. CDR1 is SGHNT and CDR2 is YYREEE in the germline V gene (reference sequence). In DNA, the CDR3 is TGTGCCAGCCGGAGGAGTCAGTCTGGGGCCAACGTCCTGACTTTC. Its translation: CASRRSQSGANVLTF.

V gene TRBV5-1 combines with J gene TRBJ2-5; D might be TRBD2 (6 bases). Germline CDR1 SGHRS, CDR2 YFSETQ. Trimming removed 4 bases from V and 3 bases from J, with 13 bases in between. This CDR3 comprises 14 residues. The CDR3 here is CASSPVRGKETQYF. The CDR3 nucleotides are TGCGCCAGCAGCCCCGTTCGGGGGAAAGAGACCCAGTACTTC.

The rearrangement joins TRBV2 to TRBJ1-1; no clear D. Germline V CDR1 and CDR2: SNHLY, FYNNEI. There are 15 residues in the CDR3. V lost 6 bases, J lost 6 bases, and 20 bases lay in between. CDR3 nucleotide sequence: TGTGCCAGCAGACCCATCGGACCGGAGGTCCCTGAAGCTTTCTTT. Translated, it gives CASRPIGPEVPEAFF.

The chain carries TRBV5-1 and TRBJ1-2, with D possibly being TRBD1 (5 bases). The CDR3 runs 11 residues. CDR1 is SGHRS and CDR2 is YFSETQ in the germline V gene. CDR3 in DNA: TGCGCTTCGGGGGTTAACTATGGCTACACCTTC. It yields the protein CASGVNYGYTF.

The chain has TRBV10-3 and TRBJ1-6; weak D call: TRBD1 (5 bases). CDR3 size: 15 residues. Looked up from germline, CDR1 is ENHRY and CDR2 is SYGVKD. With 4 bases removed from V and 6 bases from J, the gap between germline ends came to 13 bases. CDR3: CAISAQSDSNSPLHF. CDR3 DNA: TGTGCCATCAGTGCCCAAAGCGACAGTAATTCACCCCTCCACTTT.

This clone came up a few times. The chain combines TRBV4-3 with TRBJ2-2; the D is unclear. The V gene lost 0 bases and the J gene lost 4 bases, with 6 bases spanning the gap. The CDR3 consists of 14 residues. The germline CDR1 and CDR2 sequences are LGHNA and YSLEER. In DNA, the CDR3 is TGCGCCAGCAGCCAAGACAGTTCCACCGGGGAGCTGTTTTTT. This translates into CASSQDSSTGELFF.

The chain combines TRBV7-6 with TRBJ2-7, with 9 bases lining up with TRBD2. There are 15 residues in the CDR3. Germline assignment: CDR1 SGHVS and CDR2 FNYEAQ. Losses at the gene ends were 1 base for V and 1 base for J; bases not matched to a gene: 2. CDR3 nucleotides: TGTGCCAGCAGCTTAGGTAGCGGGGGATCCTACGAGCAGTACTTC. This translates into CASSLGSGGSYEQYF.

This chain joins TRBV18 and TRBJ1-1, with D perhaps TRBD1 (5 bases). This CDR3 has 14 amino acids. Germline V gene data show CDR1 as KGHSH and CDR2 as LQKENI. V was clipped by 2 bases and J by 11 bases, with 18 bases between them. This CDR3 reads CASSPKDKGKGAFF. Written as DNA, the CDR3 is TGTGCCAGCTCACCAAAGGACAAAGGGAAGGGTGCTTTCTTT.

The rearrangement links TRBV19 to TRBJ2-2, with 9 positions matching TRBD1. Germline values: CDR1 LNHDA, CDR2 SQIVND (reference sequence). J gave up 7 bases and V 6 bases, and 12 bases lay outside the gene matches. This CDR3 region has 16 residues. The chain's CDR3 is CASSSGQGPLGGELFF. The CDR3 DNA follows: TGTGCCAGTAGCTCTGGACAGGGGCCCCTGGGCGGGGAGCTGTTTTTT. The full variable domain, rest sourced from reference TRBV19 and TRBJ2-2, is DGGITQSPKYLFRKEGQNVTLSCEQNLNHDAMYWYRQDPGQGLRLIYYSQIVNDFQKGDIAEGYSVSREKKESFPLTVTSAQKNPTAFYLCASSSGQGPLGGELFFGEGSRLTVL.

The chain is built from TRBV7-2 and TRBJ2-5; tentative D call: TRBD1 (5 bases). The CDR3 covers 17 residues. Trimming took off 2 bases at V and 3 bases at J, with 19 bases between the two ends. CDR1 is SGHTA and CDR2 is FQGNSA in the germline V gene. The DNA of the CDR3 is TGTGCCAGCAGCTTATGGGTGGGGCCACAGAATAAAGAGACCCAGTACTTC. Protein sequence: CASSLWVGPQNKETQYF.

V gene TRBV6-5 combines with J gene TRBJ2-7, with D unresolved. This CDR3 spans 14 amino acids. Germline CDR1 MNHEY, CDR2 SVGAGI. Trimming pared 6 bases from V and 0 bases from J, leaving 12 bases between. The CDR3 protein is CASSQRRSSYEQYF. The DNA of the CDR3 is TGTGCCAGCAGCCAAAGGCGGTCCTCCTACGAGCAGTACTTC.

Comment on this clone: The same CDR3 arises from other DNA sequences in this sample as well. The rearrangement uses TRBV7-2 and TRBJ2-7, with D hard to call. Deletions cut 4 bases from V and 2 bases from J, with 3 bases between. The CDR3 has 11 residues. CDR1 SGHTA and CDR2 FQGNSA come from the germline V gene. The chain's CDR3 is CASSSAYEQYF. In DNA, the CDR3 is TGTGCCAGCAGCTCCGCCTACGAGCAGTACTTC.

The chain links TRBV7-9 to TRBJ1-1, with D maybe TRBD1 (5 bases). V was cut by 1 base and J by 0 bases, with 12 bases left in between. CDR3 length: 16 amino acids. Germline V gene lookup returns CDR1 SEHNR and CDR2 FQNEAQ (reference sequence). The CDR3 protein is CASSLGGRDLNTEAFF. Here the CDR3 DNA reads TGTGCCAGCAGCTTAGGGGGCCGCGACTTGAACACTGAAGCTTTCTTT. Drawing the rest from reference TRBV7-9 and TRBJ1-1, the complete variable domain is DTGVSQNPRHKITKRGQNVTFRCDPISEHNRLYWYRQTLGQGPEFLTYFQNEAQLEKSRLLSDRFSAERPKGSFSTLEIQRTEQGDSAMYLCASSLGGRDLNTEAFFGQGTRLTVV.

In this sample, this clone turned up a few times. This sequence joins TRBV7-6 and TRBJ1-6; possible D gene TRBD1, 5 bases. The CDR3 has 13 residues. Germline V gene lookup returns CDR1 SGHVS and CDR2 FNYEAQ. V was shortened by 2 bases and J by 8 bases, with 7 bases between the two germline ends. This CDR3 is CASSLQGYSPLHF. The CDR3 DNA follows: TGTGCCAGCAGCTTACAGGGTTATTCACCCCTCCACTTT.

V and J are TRBV4-3 and TRBJ1-4; D might be TRBD1 (6 bases). Trimming cost V 0 bases and J 4 bases, with 6 bases left between them. The CDR3 length is 14 residues. Germline loops: CDR1 LGHNA, CDR2 YSLEER. This CDR3 is CASSQEGGNEKLFF. The CDR3 nucleotides are TGCGCCAGCAGCCAAGAAGGGGGTAATGAAAAACTGTTTTTT.

This clone was observed a single time. The chain recombines TRBV5-1 with TRBJ2-3, with D possibly TRBD2 on 6 matching bases. From germline, CDR1 is SGHRS and CDR2 YFSETQ. Trimming pared 4 bases from V and 4 bases from J, leaving 13 bases between. This CDR3 contains 14 residues. The CDR3 nucleotides read TGCGCCAGCAGCACGGTCGGGGGTGCAGATACGCAGTATTTT. It yields the protein CASSTVGGADTQYF.

The chain recombines TRBV2 with TRBJ2-7, with TRBD1 matching 7 bases. V was pared by 7 bases and J by 3 bases, with 3 bases of the junction left unmatched. The CDR3 sequence is 12 residues long. Germline values: CDR1 SNHLY, CDR2 FYNNEI. The CDR3 reads CASTGDSYEQYF. CDR3 nucleotides: TGTGCCAGCACCGGGGACAGCTACGAGCAGTACTTC.

V is TRBV11-3 and J is TRBJ1-1; 7 bases map to TRBD1. Trimming cost V 1 base and J 5 bases; bases outside gene matches: 4. This CDR3 contains 14 residues. Germline assignment: CDR1 SGHNT and CDR2 YENEEA. As DNA, the CDR3 is TGTGCCAGCAGCTTAGTAGGGGGCCTAACTGAAGCTTTCTTT. Translated: CASSLVGGLTEAFF.

This clone was seen only once. This sequence joins TRBV6-6 and TRBJ2-5; D not resolved. The CDR3 covers 11 residues. Per germline, CDR1 MNHNY and CDR2 SVGAGI (reference sequence). V lost 8 bases, J lost 2 bases, and 6 bases lay in between. CDR3 coding DNA: TGTGCCAGCGCGAGGCAAGAGACCCAGTACTTC. Encoded protein: CASARQETQYF.

This chain connects TRBV2 to TRBJ2-1; 9 bases line up with TRBD2. Per the germline V gene, CDR1 is SNHLY and CDR2 is FYNNEI. J gave up 7 bases and V 4 bases, and 11 bases lay outside the gene matches. The CDR3 loop spans 16 amino acids. The CDR3 loop reads CASSGISGGAGNEQFF. DNA of the CDR3: TGTGCCAGCAGTGGTATTAGCGGGGGCGCGGGGAATGAGCAGTTCTTC.

V gene TRBV7-6 combines with J gene TRBJ2-3; D unclear. Germline CDR1 and CDR2: SGHVS and FNYEAQ. Trimming cost V 0 bases and J 6 bases, with 7 bases left between them. This CDR3 is built from 13 residues. The DNA of the CDR3 is TGTGCCAGCAGCTTAGCAGCAGGCGATACGCAGTATTTT. Its protein is CASSLAAGDTQYF. Together with reference TRBV7-6 and TRBJ2-3, the CDR3 gives the full variable domain: GAGVSQSPRYKVTKRGQDVALRCDPISGHVSLYWYRQALGQGPEFLTYFNYEAQQDKSGLPNDRFSAERPEGSISTLTIQRTEQRDSAMYRCASSLAAGDTQYFGPGTRLTVL.

The chain is built from TRBV5-4 and TRBJ1-3; D gene uncertain. The CDR3 is 14 residues long. CDR1 and CDR2 (germline): SGHNT, YYREEE (reference sequence). V was clipped by 2 bases and J by 4 bases, with 10 bases between them. CDR3 residues: CASSLVGRGNTIYF. CDR3 DNA: TGTGCCAGCAGCTTAGTGGGCCGAGGAAACACCATATATTTT.